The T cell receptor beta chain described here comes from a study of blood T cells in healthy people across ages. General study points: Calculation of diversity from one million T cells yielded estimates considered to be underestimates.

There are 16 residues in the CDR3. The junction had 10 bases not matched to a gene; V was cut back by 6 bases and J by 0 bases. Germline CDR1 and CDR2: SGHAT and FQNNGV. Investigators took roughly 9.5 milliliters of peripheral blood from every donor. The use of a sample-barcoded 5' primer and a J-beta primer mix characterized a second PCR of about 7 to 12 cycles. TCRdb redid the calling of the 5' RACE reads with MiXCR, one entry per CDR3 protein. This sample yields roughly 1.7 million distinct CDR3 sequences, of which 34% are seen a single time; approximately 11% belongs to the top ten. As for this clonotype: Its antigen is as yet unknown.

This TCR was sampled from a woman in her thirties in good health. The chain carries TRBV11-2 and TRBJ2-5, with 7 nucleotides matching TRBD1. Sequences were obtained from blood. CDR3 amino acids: CASRQGQIKNQETQYF. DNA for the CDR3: TGTGCCAGCAGACAGGGACAGATAAAAAACCAAGAGACCCAGTACTTC.